The following is a TCR delta chain sequence with its context. It differs at one base from a far larger clone, so likely a read error. TCRdb reanalysed the RT-PCR reads with CATT. Of 3,000 to 4,000 delta-chain clones in the sample, under 20% were seen once. The CDR3 runs to 20 residues. Per germline, CDR1 GEAIGNYY and CDR2 EKD. The sample originates from a study of gamma-delta T cells after stem cell transplantation. Specimen: gamma-delta T cells. This chain connects TRDV2 to TRDJ1; TRDD3 aligns across 13 bases. This sequence originates from a human donor. It is not recorded whose cells these are; they may come from a transplant donor. CDR3 protein: CAWDTVQLGDTSLYTDKLIF. CDR3 DNA: TGTGCCTGGGACACAGTCCAACTGGGGGATACGTCTCTTTACACCGATAAACTCATCTTT.